The clone carrying this T cell receptor (beta chain) is a singleton in its sample. This entry is derived from a study of blood T cell repertoires in COVID-19. Overall study context: The United States, Italy and Spain were the sources of the acute and convalescent COVID-19 samples. The analysed material was cDNA or gDNA that came from T cells, B-cell-depleted T cells, or PBMCs.

Per the authors' pipeline: Amplification of reference gene primers provided the estimated nucleated cell counts. The table came from immunoSEQ multiplex PCR; TCRdb's copy has only in-frame clones and leaves some out. Clone size and the V and J calls come from that table; the DNA yielded D and trimming. The sample includes 250,000 to 300,000 clones, roughly nine tenths of them seen just once. This CDR3 comprises 13 residues. The V and J ends lost 4 bases and 6 bases respectively, with 13 bases between them. The germline CDR1 and CDR2 sequences are SQVTM and ANQGSEA. V is TRBV29-1 and J is TRBJ2-1, with a possible D match to TRBD2 (7 bases). This receptor was obtained from a woman aged 45 to 65 who had recovered from COVID-19. Sequencing input: peripheral blood. CDR3 sequence (DNA): TGCAGCGTTGCCGGGGGGCCTAGCAATGAGCAGTTCTTC. This encodes CSVAGGPSNEQFF.